Sequencing of this TCR beta chain was carried out in a study of T cells in women clearing cervical HPV infection. Across the whole study: Controls were women whose single incident HPV16 infection cleared within 12 months without precancer or cancer. Case blood was drawn when the lesion was first found; control blood after infection became undetectable. General observations from the study: Repertoire richness, not evenness, was significantly elevated in CIN3+ cases versus controls.

As for this clone: What it recognizes is unknown. The read stops 3 residues short of the end of the CDR3; the missing end is completed from the germline J gene.

Only in-frame clones appear in the TCRdb table, and some are missing; sequencing was by immunoSEQ multiplex PCR. Its table lists 10,000 to 15,000 clones. This CDR3 has 13 residues. CDR1 is MNHEY and CDR2 is SVGEGT in the germline V gene. The sequenced material came from blood buffy coat. The chain has TRBV6-2 or TRBV6-3 and TRBJ1-1, with D perhaps TRBD1 (5 bases). The receptor was derived from a woman aged 18 to 75 with a cervical HPV16 infection that either progressed to CIN3+ or cleared (not recorded which). CDR3 sequence reads: CASSYAQGIEAFF. The sequenced CDR3 bases are TGTGCCAGCAGTTACGCCCAGGGAATCGAA.